A selection of T cell receptor beta chains follows, all from one sample in a study of cytomegalovirus exposure and HLA in healthy donors. Sequencing was performed with immunoSEQ multiplex PCR; in TCRdb, only in-frame clones are kept and a portion is missing. The sample records nearly 110,000 clones, about two thirds being singletons. Sequencing used PBMCs. The receptor set was obtained from a boy aged 5-17 years in good health and CMV-seronegative. Each CDR3 is given with its conserved first and last residue. The order of the fields is V gene, clone size, CDR3 protein. A clone size is listed for some rows: how often the clone was seen (once, few, many), or a class if it is expanded.

TRBV19	-	CASSIVGRLIQPQHF
TRBV2	-	CASSDPASRYEQFF
TRBV4-3	once	CASSQTDRDNSPLHF
TRBV30	-	CAWAPSGLGYTF
TRBV5-6	-	CASSYNQGQGQYF
TRBV5-1	-	CASSLERGADYGYTF
TRBV7-8	-	CASSDRDMTYEQYF
TRBV12-5	-	CASGLEPGTGYTF
TRBV28	-	CASSSGGTGVDYGYTF
TRBV7-2	-	CASSPIGRAIGEQYF
TRBV9	-	CASSPRTGSSYEQYF
TRBV4-3	-	CASSQGTGPAYEQYF
TRBV11-3	-	CASSLGVRVNTEAFF
TRBV28	-	CASGRASSGTDTQYF
TRBV6-5	-	CASRRRTGVHTEAFF
TRBV7-3	-	CASSLTSVSSTDTQYF
TRBV7-3	-	CASSLRQNTEAFF
TRBV4-2	few	CASSETSGSYNEQFF
TRBV5-6	-	CASSRDRERVNTEAFF
TRBV7-2	-	CASRDRAYEQYF
TRBV7-2	-	CASSDGGGYNEQFF
TRBV11-2	-	CASIPGSSGVYNEQFF
TRBV6-5	-	CASRPGLAGQYEQYF
TRBV18	-	CASSPQQGEPQHF
TRBV7-8	-	CASGTDRETPDTQYF
TRBV7-3	-	CASSLMGTGGIGELFF
TRBV29-1	-	CSVAGLAGLSTDTQYF
TRBV28	-	CASSLATSSDTQYF
TRBV6-1	-	CASSEAMESYNEQFF
TRBV2	-	CASSPTTNGDF
TRBV28	-	CASSGSLYNEQFF
TRBV5-6	-	CASSYDREFREKLFF